This TCR beta chain was profiled in a study of human thymus T cells. The V gene end was trimmed by 4 bases and the J gene end by 1 base; junction bases not matched to a gene: 2. The germline gives CDR1 SGHDT, CDR2 YYEEEE. The CDR3 is 15 residues long. The sample holds one count of this clone. Its antigen is still unknown. Sequencing used immunoSEQ multiplex PCR; TCRdb keeps in-frame clones, though not all of them. The sample shows tens of thousands of clones, over 85% of them seen only once. Study-wide results and limits: An apparent bias in V and J gene usage was seen in thymic and blood repertoires. Unrelated individuals had highly overlapping thymic repertoires, as reported in related research.

Thymic material originated from resections removed in the course of corrective heart surgery. The receptor comes from a girl in the first two years of life with a congenital heart defect but otherwise immunologically healthy. The chain recombines TRBV5-6 with TRBJ2-2; TRBD1 aligns across 9 bases. Sample: thymus tissue. Written as DNA, the CDR3 is TGTGCCAGCAGCGGGGGACAGGGGAACACCGGGGAGCTGTTTTTT. Translated, it gives CASSGGQGNTGELFF.